This T cell receptor (beta chain) derives from a study of long-term antiretroviral therapy in people with HIV. To note about this clone: The antigen remains undetermined.

This CDR3 comprises 15 residues. V was pared by 0 bases and J by 1 base, with 9 bases between. The germline gives CDR1 LNHNV, CDR2 YYDKDF (reference sequence). Run at survey level, the immunoSEQ assay was version v3.0. Data came from immunoSEQ multiplex PCR; TCRdb stores just in-frame clones and leaves some out. The sample has some 25,000 clones, roughly 85% seen once. Findings and limits, study-wide: Every time point showed a repertoire led by clones expanded before ART. Transplant-donor-level diversity was not reached after ART, though diversity increased.

The chain links TRBV15 to TRBJ1-1, with D hard to call. This TCR came from a man over 45 with HIV. The sample consisted of unsorted PBMCs, taken 1.2 years after starting antiretroviral therapy. CDR3 in DNA: TGTGCCACCAGCAGAGATCTCAGACCGAACACTGAAGCTTTCTTT. As protein: CATSRDLRPNTEAFF.